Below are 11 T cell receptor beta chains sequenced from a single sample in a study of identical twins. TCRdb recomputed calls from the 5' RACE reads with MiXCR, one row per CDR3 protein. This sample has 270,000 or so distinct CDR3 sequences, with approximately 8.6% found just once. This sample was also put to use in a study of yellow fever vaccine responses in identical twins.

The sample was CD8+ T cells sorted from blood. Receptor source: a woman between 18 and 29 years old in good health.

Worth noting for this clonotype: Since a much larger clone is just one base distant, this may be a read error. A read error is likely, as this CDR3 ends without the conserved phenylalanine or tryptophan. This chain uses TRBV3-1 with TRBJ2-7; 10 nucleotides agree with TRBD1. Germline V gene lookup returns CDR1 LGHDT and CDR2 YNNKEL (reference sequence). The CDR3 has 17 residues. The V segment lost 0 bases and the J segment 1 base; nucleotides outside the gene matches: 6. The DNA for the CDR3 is TGTGCCAGCAGCCAAGATACCGGACAGGGGGGATCCTACGAGCAGTACCTC. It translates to CASSQDTGQGGSYEQYL.

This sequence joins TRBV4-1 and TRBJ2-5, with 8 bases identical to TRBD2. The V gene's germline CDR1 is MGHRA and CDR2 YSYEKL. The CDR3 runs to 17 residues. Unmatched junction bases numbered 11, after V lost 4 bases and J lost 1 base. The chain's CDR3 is CASSLPAGGGAQETQYF. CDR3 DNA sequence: TGCGCCAGCAGCCTCCCCGCGGGGGGCGGGGCCCAAGAGACCCAGTACTTC.

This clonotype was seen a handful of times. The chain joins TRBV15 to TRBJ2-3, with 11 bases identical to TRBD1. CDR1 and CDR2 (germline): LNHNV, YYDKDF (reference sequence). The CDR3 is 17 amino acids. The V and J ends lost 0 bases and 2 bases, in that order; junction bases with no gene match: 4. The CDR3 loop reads CATSRDRGQGVTDTQYF. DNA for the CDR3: TGTGCCACCAGCAGAGATCGGGGACAGGGGGTCACAGATACGCAGTATTTT.

In DNA, the CDR3 is TGTGCCAGCAGCCGAGGACAGAATACGCAGTATTTT. Its translation: CASSRGQNTQYF. The genes are TRBV11-1 and TRBJ2-3; maybe TRBD1 (6 bases). Per the germline V gene, CDR1 is SGHAT and CDR2 is FQDESV (reference sequence). The CDR3 contains 12 residues. V was trimmed by 5 bases and J by 7 bases, leaving 10 bases between them.

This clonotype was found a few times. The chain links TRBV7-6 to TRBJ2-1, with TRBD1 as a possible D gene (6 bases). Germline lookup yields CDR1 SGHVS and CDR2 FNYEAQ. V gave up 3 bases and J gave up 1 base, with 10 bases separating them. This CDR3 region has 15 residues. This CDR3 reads CASSFYRDSYNEQFF. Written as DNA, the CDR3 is TGTGCCAGCAGCTTTTACAGGGATTCCTACAATGAGCAGTTCTTC.

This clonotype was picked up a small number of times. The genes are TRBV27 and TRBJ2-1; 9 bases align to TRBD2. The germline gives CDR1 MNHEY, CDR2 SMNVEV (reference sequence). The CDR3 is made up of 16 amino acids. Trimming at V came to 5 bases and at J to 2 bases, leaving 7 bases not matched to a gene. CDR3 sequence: CASSGREGRPYNEQFF. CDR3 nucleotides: TGTGCCAGCAGTGGGCGGGAGGGCCGCCCCTACAATGAGCAGTTCTTC.

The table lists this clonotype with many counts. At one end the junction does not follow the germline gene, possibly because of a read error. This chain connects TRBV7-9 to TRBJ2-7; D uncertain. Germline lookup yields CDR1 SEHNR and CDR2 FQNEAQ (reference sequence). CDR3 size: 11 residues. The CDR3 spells CASSSQVVLSF. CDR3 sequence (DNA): TGTGCCAGCAGCTCCCAGGTAGTTTTGTCTTTC.

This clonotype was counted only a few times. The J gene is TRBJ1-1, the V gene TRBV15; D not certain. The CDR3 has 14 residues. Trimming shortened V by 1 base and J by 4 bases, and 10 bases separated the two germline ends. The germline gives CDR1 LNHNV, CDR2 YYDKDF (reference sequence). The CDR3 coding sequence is TGTGCCACCAGCAGAGGTGGGGAAGTCACTGAAGCTTTCTTT. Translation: CATSRGGEVTEAFF.

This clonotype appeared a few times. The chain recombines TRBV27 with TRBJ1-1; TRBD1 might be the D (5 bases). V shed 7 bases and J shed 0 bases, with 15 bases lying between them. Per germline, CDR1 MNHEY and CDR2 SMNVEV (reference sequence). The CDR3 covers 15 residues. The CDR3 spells CASTRDGLMNTEAFF. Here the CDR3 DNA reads TGTGCCAGCACGCGGGACGGACTCATGAACACTGAAGCTTTCTTT.

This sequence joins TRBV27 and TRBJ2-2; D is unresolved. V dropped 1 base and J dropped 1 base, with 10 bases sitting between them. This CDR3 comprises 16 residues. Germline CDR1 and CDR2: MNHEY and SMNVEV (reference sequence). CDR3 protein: CASSLYVGQNTGELFF. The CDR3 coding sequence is TGTGCCAGCAGTTTATATGTCGGGCAGAACACCGGGGAGCTGTTTTTT.

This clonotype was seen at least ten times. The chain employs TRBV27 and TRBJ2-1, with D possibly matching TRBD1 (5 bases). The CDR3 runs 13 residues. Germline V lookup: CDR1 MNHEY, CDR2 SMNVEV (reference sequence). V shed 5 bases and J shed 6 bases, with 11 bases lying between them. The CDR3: CASSETGVNEQFF. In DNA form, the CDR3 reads TGTGCCAGCAGTGAAACAGGTGTCAATGAGCAGTTCTTC.